The clone carrying this T cell receptor (beta chain) was recorded at least ten times. Its target is unknown. Combining iRepertoire HTBI primers with Arm-PCR of CDR3 regions, the authors built TCR beta libraries. TCRdb fed the multiplex PCR reads into MiXCR, producing one record per CDR3 protein. The sample holds about 460,000 distinct CDR3 sequences, approximately 23% seen once. The data originate from a study of regulatory T cells in long-lasting Graves disease. Study background: Persistence in Graves' disease denoted antithyroid drug use beyond 5 years alongside positive TSH receptor antibodies. General study results and limits: Persistent patients shared more public clonotypes (2,741) than newly diagnosed patients (about 1,000). With persistent disease, TRBV28, TRBJ1-2 and TRBJ2-5 were the favored segments.

CDR1 MDHEN and CDR2 SYDVKM come from the germline V gene. Trimming took off 5 bases at V and 3 bases at J, with 11 bases between the two ends. CDR3 length equals 13 residues. As to time point: persistent/refractory GD, antithyroid drugs over 5 years with positive TRAb. From RNA extracted from PBMCs, the TCR library was made. Investigators report Graves' disease was diagnosed under American Thyroid Association guidelines. The chain joins TRBV28 to TRBJ2-7; D call uncertain. Sequenced here: peripheral blood mononuclear cells (PBMCs), sampled when the disease was refractory, from a patient treated with antithyroid drugs. The clonotype originates from a female donor with Graves disease. The CDR3 sequence is CASSTRSLYEQYF. The CDR3 coding sequence is TGTGCCAGCAGTACCCGGTCTCTCTACGAGCAGTACTTC.